This TCR beta chain was obtained from a study of blood T cells in healthy people across ages. A sample-barcoded 5' primer and a J-beta primer mix were used in a second PCR of roughly 6 to 11 cycles. A template-switch adaptor that had 12 random nucleotides put a tag on each cDNA molecule. TCRdb analysed the 5' RACE reads with MiXCR anew, one entry per CDR3 protein. The table has roughly 1.5 million distinct CDR3 sequences, about 42% seen once; the top ten hold about 4.1%. Sequenced sample: blood. The sequence derives from a woman aged 18-29 years in good health.

The CDR3 is CASSFRTGEVSGAFF. CDR3 bases: TGTGCCAGCAGCTTCAGGACAGGGGAGGTATCCGGAGCTTTCTTT. J is TRBJ1-1 and V is TRBV5-4, with 9 bases lining up with TRBD1. The CDR3 loop spans 15 amino acids. The V and J ends lost 2 bases and 10 bases, in that order; junction bases with no gene match: 12. Germline loops: CDR1 SGHNT, CDR2 YYREEE (reference sequence).